This TCR beta chain stems from a study of PD-1 blockade in classical Hodgkin lymphoma. The data were produced by immunoSEQ multiplex PCR, yet TCRdb's version contains in-frame clones alone and is incomplete. The data show 25,000 to 35,000 clones, around 89% seen once. V was trimmed by 11 bases and J by 6 bases, leaving 18 bases between them. Looked up from germline, CDR1 is MGHDK and CDR2 is SYGVNS. This CDR3 is 13 amino acids long. This clone came up once. As for time point: newly diagnosed, previously untreated cHL patient sample. CD4+ T cells were purified from thawed PBMCs by magnetic negative selection.

The TCR comes from a human donor with classical Hodgkin lymphoma. The sample taken for sequencing was CD4+ T cells from blood. The chain couples TRBV25-1 to TRBJ2-3; tentatively, D is TRBD2 (5 bases). CDR3: CARGGAEEDTQYF. The CDR3 region has the DNA TGTGCCCGAGGCGGAGCGGAGGAGGATACGCAGTATTTT.